This T cell receptor (beta chain) derives from a study of cytomegalovirus exposure and HLA in healthy donors. PCR amplification relied on 60 Vbeta primers (plus 13 Jbeta primers). Assay: immunoSEQ multiplex PCR; the TCRdb copy retains only in-frame clones and omits some. This sample carries about 210,000 clones, 78% of them seen once, and the ten largest clones take about 0.47%. From germline, CDR1 is MRHNA and CDR2 SNTAGT. The CDR3 is made up of 15 amino acids. V was clipped by 3 bases and J by 1 base; unmatched bases: 0. Findings and limits, study-wide: Follow-up analysis later connected one missense variant in DCLRE1C with trimming of TCR beta V- and J-genes.

For this clone: The antigen is undetermined.

Sequenced sample: PBMCs. The origin of this receptor is a boy younger than 18 in good health and CMV-seronegative. The chain links TRBV6-4 to TRBJ2-5; 12 bases align to TRBD2. The CDR3 loop reads CASSETSGGQETQYF. CDR3 in DNA: TGTGCCAGCAGTGAGACTAGCGGGGGCCAAGAGACCCAGTACTTC.